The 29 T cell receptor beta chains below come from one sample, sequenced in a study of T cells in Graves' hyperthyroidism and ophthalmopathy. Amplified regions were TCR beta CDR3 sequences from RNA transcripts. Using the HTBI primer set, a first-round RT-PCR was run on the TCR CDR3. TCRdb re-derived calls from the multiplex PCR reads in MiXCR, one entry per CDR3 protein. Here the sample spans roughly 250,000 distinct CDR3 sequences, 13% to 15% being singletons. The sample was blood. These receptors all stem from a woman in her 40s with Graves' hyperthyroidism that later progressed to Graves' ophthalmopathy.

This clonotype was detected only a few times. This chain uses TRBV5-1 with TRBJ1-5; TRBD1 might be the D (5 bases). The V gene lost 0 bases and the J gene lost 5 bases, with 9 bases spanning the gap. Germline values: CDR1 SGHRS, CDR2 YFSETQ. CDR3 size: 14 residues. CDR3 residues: CASSLGGTHQPQHF. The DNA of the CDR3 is TGCGCCAGCAGCTTGGGGGGGACTCATCAGCCCCAGCATTTT.

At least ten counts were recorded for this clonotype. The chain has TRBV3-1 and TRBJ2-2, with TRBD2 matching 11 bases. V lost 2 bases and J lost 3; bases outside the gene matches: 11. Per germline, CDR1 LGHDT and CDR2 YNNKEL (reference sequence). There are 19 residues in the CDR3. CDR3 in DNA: TGTGCCAGCAGCCAAATGATAGCGGGAGGGCCTGGCGACACCGGGGAGCTGTTTTTT. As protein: CASSQMIAGGPGDTGELFF.

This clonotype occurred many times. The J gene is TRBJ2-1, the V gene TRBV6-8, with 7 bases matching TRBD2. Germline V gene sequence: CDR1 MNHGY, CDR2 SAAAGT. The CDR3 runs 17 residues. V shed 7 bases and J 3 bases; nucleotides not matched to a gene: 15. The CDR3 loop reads CASITADRASGYNEQFF. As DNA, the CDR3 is TGTGCCAGCATTACTGCGGATCGGGCTAGCGGCTACAATGAGCAGTTCTTC.

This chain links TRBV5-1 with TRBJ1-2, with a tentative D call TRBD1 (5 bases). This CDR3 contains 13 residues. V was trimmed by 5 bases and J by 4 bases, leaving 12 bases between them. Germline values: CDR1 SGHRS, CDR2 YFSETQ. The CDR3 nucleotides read TGCGCCAGCAGTGGTGGGGGTCTCTATGGCTACACCTTC. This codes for CASSGGGLYGYTF.

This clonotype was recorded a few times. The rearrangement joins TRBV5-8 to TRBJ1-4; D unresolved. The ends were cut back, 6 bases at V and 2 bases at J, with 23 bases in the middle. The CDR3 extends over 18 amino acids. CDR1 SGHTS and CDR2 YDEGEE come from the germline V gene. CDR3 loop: CASTPFLGYPSTNEKLFF. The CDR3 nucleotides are TGTGCCAGCACCCCTTTCTTAGGTTATCCATCGACTAATGAAAAACTGTTTTTT.

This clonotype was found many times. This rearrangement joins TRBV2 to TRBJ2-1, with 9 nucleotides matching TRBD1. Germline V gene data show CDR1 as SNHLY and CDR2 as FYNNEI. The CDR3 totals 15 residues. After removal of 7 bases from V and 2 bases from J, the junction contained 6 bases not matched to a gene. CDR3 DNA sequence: TGTGCCAGCATTGTTCGGGACAGGGCCTACAATGAGCAGTTCTTC. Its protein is CASIVRDRAYNEQFF.

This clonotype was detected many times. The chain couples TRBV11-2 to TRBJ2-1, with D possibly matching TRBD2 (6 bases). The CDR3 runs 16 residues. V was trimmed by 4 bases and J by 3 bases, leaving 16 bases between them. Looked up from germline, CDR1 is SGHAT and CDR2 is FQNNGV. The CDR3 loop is CASSSMGLESYNEQFF. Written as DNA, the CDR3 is TGTGCCAGCAGCTCGATGGGACTTGAAAGCTACAATGAGCAGTTCTTC.

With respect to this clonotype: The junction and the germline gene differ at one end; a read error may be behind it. The CDR3 is CASTPDLLNSGELFF. CDR3 nucleotide sequence: TGTGCCAGCACCCCGGACCTCTTGAACTCCGGGGAGCTGTTTTTT. The chain couples TRBV6-1 to TRBJ2-2; D gene ambiguous. Germline-derived CDR1 and CDR2 are MNHNS and SASEGT. The CDR3 length is 15 residues.

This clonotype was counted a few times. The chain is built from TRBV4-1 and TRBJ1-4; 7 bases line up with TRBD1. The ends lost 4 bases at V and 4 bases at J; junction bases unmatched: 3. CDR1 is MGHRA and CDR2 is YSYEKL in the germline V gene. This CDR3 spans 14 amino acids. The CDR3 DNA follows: TGCGCCAGCAGCCGGACAGGCCATAATGAAAAACTGTTTTTT. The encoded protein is CASSRTGHNEKLFF.

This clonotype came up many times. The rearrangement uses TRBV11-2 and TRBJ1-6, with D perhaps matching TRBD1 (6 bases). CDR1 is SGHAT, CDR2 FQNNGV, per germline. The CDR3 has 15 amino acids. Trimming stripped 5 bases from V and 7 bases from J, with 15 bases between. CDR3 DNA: TGTGCCAGCAGCCGTTCGGGGGGCACAAATTCACCCCTCCACTTT. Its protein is CASSRSGGTNSPLHF.

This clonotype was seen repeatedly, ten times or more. The CDR3 DNA reads TGTGCCAGCAGCTTACGAGCGGGAGCCTCCTACAATGAGCAGTTCTTC. Translated, it gives CASSLRAGASYNEQFF. The genes are TRBV11-2 and TRBJ2-1, with 8 bases matching TRBD2. V shed 2 bases, J shed 0 bases, and the junction held 3 bases outside the gene matches. The CDR3 is 16 amino acids. Germline assignment: CDR1 SGHAT and CDR2 FQNNGV.

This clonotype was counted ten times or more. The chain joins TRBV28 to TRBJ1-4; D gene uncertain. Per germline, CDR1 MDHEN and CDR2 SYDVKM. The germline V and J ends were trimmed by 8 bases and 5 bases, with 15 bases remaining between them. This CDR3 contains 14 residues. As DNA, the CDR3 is TGTGCCAGCGGCTACAACTACGCGAATGAAAAACTGTTTTTT. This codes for CASGYNYANEKLFF.

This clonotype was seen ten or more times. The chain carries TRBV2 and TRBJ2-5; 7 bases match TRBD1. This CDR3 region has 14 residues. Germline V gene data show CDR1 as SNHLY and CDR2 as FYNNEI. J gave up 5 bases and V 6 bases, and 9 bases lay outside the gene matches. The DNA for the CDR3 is TGTGCCAGCAGAAGACAGGGCCAGGGGGAGACCCAGTACTTC. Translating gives CASRRQGQGETQYF.

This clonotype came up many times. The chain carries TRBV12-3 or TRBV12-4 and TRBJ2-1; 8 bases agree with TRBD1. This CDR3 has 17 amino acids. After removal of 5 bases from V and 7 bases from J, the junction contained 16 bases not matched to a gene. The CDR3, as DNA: TGTGCCAGCAGTCCACGGACAGGGTATCCCTTTGGAAATGAGCAGTTCTTC. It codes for CASSPRTGYPFGNEQFF.

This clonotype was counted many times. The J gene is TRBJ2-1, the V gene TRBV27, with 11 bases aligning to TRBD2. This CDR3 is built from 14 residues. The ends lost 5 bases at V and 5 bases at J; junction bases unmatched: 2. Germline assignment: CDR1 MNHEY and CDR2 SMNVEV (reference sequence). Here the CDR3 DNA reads TGTGCCAGCAGTCGACTAGCGGGACACAATGAGCAGTTCTTC. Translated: CASSRLAGHNEQFF.

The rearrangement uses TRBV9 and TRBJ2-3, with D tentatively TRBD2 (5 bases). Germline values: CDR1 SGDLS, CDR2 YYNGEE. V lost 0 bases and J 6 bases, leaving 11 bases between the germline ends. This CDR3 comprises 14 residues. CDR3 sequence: CASSVAVRGDTQYF. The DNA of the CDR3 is TGTGCCAGCAGCGTAGCGGTACGCGGGGATACGCAGTATTTT. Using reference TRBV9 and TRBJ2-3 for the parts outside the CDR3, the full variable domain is DSGVTQTPKHLITATGQRVTLRCSPRSGDLSVYWYQQSLDQGLQFLIQYYNGEERAKGNILERFSAQQFPDLHSELNLSSLELGDSALYFCASSVAVRGDTQYFGPGTRLTVL.

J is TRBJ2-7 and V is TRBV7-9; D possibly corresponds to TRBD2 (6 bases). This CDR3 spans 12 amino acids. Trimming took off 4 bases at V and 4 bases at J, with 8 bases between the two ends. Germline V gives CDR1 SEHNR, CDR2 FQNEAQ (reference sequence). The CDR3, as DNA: TGTGCCAGCAGCTCGACTAGATACGAGCAGTACTTC. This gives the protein CASSSTRYEQYF.

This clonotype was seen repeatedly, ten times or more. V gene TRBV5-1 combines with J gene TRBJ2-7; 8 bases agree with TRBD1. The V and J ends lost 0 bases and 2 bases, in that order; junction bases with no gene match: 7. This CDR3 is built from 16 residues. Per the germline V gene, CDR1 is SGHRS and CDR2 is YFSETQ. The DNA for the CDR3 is TGCGCCAGCAGCTTGGGCCGGGACAGGTCTACCTACGAGCAGTACTTC. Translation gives CASSLGRDRSTYEQYF.

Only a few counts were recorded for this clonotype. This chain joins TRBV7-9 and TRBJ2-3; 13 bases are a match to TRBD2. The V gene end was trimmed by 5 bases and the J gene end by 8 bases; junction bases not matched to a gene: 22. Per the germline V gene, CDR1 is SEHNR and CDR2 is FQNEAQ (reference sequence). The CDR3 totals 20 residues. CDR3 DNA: TGTGCCAGCAGCGGCCTAACTGGACTAGCGGGAGATAAGTTCGAAGGTACGCAGTATTTT. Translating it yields CASSGLTGLAGDKFEGTQYF.

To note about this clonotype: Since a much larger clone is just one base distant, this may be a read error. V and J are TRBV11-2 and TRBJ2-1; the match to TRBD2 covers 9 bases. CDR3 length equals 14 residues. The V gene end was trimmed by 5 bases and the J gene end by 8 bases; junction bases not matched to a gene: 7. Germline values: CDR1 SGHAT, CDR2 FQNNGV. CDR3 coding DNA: TGTGCCAGCAGCCCAGGACTAGCGTACGATGAGCAGTTCTTC. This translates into CASSPGLAYDEQFF.

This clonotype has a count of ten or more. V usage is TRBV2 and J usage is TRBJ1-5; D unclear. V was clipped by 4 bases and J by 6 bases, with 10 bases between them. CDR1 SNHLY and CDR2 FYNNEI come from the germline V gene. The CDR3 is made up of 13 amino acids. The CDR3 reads CASSADEFQPQHF. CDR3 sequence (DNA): TGTGCCAGCAGTGCGGACGAATTTCAGCCCCAGCATTTT.

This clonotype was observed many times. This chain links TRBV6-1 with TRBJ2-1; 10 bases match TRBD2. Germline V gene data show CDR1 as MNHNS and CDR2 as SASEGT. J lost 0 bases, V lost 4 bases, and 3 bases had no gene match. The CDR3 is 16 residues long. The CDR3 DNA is TGTGCCAGCAGTGGACTAGCGGGCAACTCCTACAATGAGCAGTTCTTC. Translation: CASSGLAGNSYNEQFF.

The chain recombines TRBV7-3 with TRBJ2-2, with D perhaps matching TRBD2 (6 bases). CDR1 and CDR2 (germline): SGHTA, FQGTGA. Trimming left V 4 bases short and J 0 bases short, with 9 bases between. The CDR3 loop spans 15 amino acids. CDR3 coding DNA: TGTGCCAGCAGCTCTAGCGTCGCGAACACCGGGGAGCTGTTTTTT. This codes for CASSSSVANTGELFF. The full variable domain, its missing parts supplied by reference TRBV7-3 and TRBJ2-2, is GAGVSQTPSNKVTEKGKYVELRCDPISGHTALYWYRQSLGQGPEFLIYFQGTGAADDSGLPNDRFFAVRPEGSVSTLKIQRTERGDSAVYLCASSSSVANTGELFFGEGSRLTVL.

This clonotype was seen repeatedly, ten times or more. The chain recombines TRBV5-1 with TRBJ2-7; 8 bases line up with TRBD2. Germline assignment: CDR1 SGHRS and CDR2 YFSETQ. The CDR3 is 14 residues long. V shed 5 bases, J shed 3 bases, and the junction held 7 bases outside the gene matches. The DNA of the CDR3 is TGCGCCAGCAGGAGAGCGGGAGAAATCTACGAGCAGTACTTC. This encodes CASRRAGEIYEQYF.

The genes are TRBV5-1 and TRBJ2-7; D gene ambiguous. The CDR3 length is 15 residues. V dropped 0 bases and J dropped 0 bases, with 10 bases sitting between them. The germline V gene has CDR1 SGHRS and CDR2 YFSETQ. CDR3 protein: CASSLALAGSYEQYF. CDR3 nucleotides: TGCGCCAGCAGCTTGGCTCTGGCAGGCTCCTACGAGCAGTACTTC.

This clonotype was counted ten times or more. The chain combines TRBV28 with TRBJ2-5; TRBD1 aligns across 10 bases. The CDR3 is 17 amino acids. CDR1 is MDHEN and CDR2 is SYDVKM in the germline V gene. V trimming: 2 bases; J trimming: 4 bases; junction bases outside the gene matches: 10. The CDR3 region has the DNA TGTGCCAGCAGTTTAGGTTCCCGACAGGGGGCAGGAGAGACCCAGTACTTC. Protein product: CASSLGSRQGAGETQYF. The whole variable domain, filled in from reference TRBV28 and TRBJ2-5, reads DVKVTQSSRYLVKRTGEKVFLECVQDMDHENMFWYRQDPGLGLRLIYFSYDVKMKEKGDIPEGYSVSREKKERFSLILESASTNQTSMYLCASSLGSRQGAGETQYFGPGTRLLVL.

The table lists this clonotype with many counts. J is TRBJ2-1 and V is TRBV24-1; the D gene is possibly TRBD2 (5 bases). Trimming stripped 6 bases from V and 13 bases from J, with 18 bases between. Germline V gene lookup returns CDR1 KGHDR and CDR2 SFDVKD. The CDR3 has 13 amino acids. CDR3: CATSLSGYNLQFF. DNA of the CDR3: TGTGCCACCAGTCTCTCGGGGTATAATCTACAGTTCTTC.

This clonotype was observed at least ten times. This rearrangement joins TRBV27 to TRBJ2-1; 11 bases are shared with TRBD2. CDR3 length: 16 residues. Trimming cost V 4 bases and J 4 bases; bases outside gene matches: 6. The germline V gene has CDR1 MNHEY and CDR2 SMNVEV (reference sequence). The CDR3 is CASSSRLAGTYNEQFF. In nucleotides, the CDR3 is TGTGCCAGCAGTTCGAGACTAGCGGGAACTTACAATGAGCAGTTCTTC.

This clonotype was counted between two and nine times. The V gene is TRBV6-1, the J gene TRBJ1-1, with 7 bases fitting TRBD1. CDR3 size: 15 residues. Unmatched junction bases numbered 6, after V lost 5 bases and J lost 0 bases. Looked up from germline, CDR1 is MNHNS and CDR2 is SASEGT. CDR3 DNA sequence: TGTGCCAGCAGTTGGACAGGTCAAATGAACACTGAAGCTTTCTTT. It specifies CASSWTGQMNTEAFF.